The clone carrying this TCR beta chain was observed many times. Its antigen is unidentified. In germline, CDR1 is MNHNY, CDR2 SVGAGI (reference sequence). V was trimmed by 0 bases and J by 6 bases, leaving 12 bases between them. This CDR3 contains 15 residues. PBMCs stemmed from around 10 ml fresh peripheral blood. The data stem from a study of T cells in Graves' hyperthyroidism and ophthalmopathy. Study details: At initial diagnosis, before any treatment had begun, peripheral blood was obtained. Broader study findings: It was a median approximately 7.1 months before onset that the model predicted ophthalmopathy. From stable hyperthyroidism, ophthalmopathy was separated by a 13 V-J model.

Template material for amplifying TCR beta CDR3 regions consisted of RNA transcripts. A first-round RT-PCR of the TCR CDR3 used the HTBI primer set. TCRdb passed the multiplex PCR reads through MiXCR, listing each CDR3 protein once. The sample consists of about 500,000 distinct CDR3 sequences, 15% to 20% of them appearing once. Sequencing was carried out using blood. This clonotype originated in a young woman with Graves' ophthalmopathy. This chain links TRBV6-6 with TRBJ1-5; TRBD1 is a possible D gene (6 bases). CDR3 sequence (DNA): TGTGCCAGCAGTTACTCTGGGGACACGGGTCAGCCCCAGCATTTT. Protein product: CASSYSGDTGQPQHF.